A single sample gave rise to the 21 T cell receptor beta chains below, sequenced in a study of siplizumab effects on memory and regulatory T cells. The table came from immunoSEQ multiplex PCR; TCRdb's copy has only in-frame clones and leaves some out. The table has about 100,000 clones, 94% seen once. Sequencing was carried out using non-Treg CD4+ T cells sorted from blood. These TCRs come from a human donor in good health.

The chain couples TRBV7-9 to TRBJ1-3; D gene ambiguous. V lost 5 bases and J lost 0, with 8 bases in between. The germline V gene has CDR1 SEHNR and CDR2 FQNEAQ (reference sequence). This CDR3 contains 14 residues. This CDR3 reads CASSNPFSGNTIYF. CDR3 coding DNA: TGTGCCAGCAGCAACCCCTTCTCTGGAAACACCATATATTTT.

The chain has TRBV25-1 and TRBJ2-1, with 10 bases identical to TRBD2. The CDR3 is 14 amino acids. Germline V gene lookup returns CDR1 MGHDK and CDR2 SYGVNS. V gave up 4 bases and J gave up 8 bases; unmatched junction bases: 5. The CDR3 bases are TGTGCCAGCAGTGCTAGCGGGAGAAGTTATGAGCAGTTCTTC. It is translated as CASSASGRSYEQFF.

This chain uses TRBV15 with TRBJ1-5; 9 bases map to TRBD1. CDR1 and CDR2 from the germline V gene are LNHNV and YYDKDF (reference sequence). The V gene end was trimmed by 0 bases and the J gene end by 5 bases; junction bases not matched to a gene: 2. CDR3 length: 15 residues. CDR3 in DNA: TGTGCCACCAGCAGAGATCGACAGGGGGATCAGCCCCAGCATTTT. It is translated as CATSRDRQGDQPQHF. Variable domain in full (rest from reference TRBV15 and TRBJ1-5): DAMVIQNPRYQVTQFGKPVTLSCSQTLNHNVMYWYQQKSSQAPKLLFHYYDKDFNNEADTPDNFQSRRPNTSFCFLDIRSPGLGDTAMYLCATSRDRQGDQPQHFGDGTRLSIL.

The V gene is TRBV14, the J gene TRBJ2-2; no definite D call. Between the trimmed V and J ends, which lost 2 bases and 4 bases, there was a span of 5 bases. Germline values: CDR1 SGHDN, CDR2 FVKESK. This CDR3 has 13 amino acids. In nucleotides, the CDR3 is TGTGCCAGCAGCCAACACCCCACCGGGGAGCTGTTTTTT. Translating it yields CASSQHPTGELFF.

The rearrangement joins TRBV11-2 to TRBJ1-2; unclear D gene. Between the trimmed V and J ends, which lost 1 base and 7 bases, there was a span of 13 bases. The CDR3 runs 14 residues. Germline loops: CDR1 SGHAT, CDR2 FQNNGV. Written as DNA, the CDR3 is TGTGCCAGCAGCTTAGGCCGAAGGGAACTTGGCTACACCTTC. Amino acids: CASSLGRRELGYTF.

The chain combines TRBV5-4 with TRBJ2-7, with 9 bases aligning to TRBD2. The CDR3 contains 15 residues. The germline V gene encodes CDR1 SGHNT and CDR2 YYREEE (reference sequence). V lost 4 bases, J lost 0 bases, and 5 bases stayed unmatched. CDR3 protein: CASSTGLASSYEQYF. Written as DNA, the CDR3 is TGTGCCAGCAGCACCGGACTAGCGAGCTCCTACGAGCAGTACTTC.

The J gene is TRBJ2-7, the V gene TRBV5-1; TRBD2 matches 10 bases. After removal of 0 bases from V and 5 bases from J, the junction contained 8 bases not matched to a gene. CDR3 length: 16 amino acids. Germline loops: CDR1 SGHRS, CDR2 YFSETQ. CDR3 amino acids: CASSLAEGLALDEQYF. The CDR3 DNA reads as TGCGCCAGCAGCTTGGCCGAGGGACTAGCGCTCGACGAGCAGTACTTC.

The gene calls are TRBV29-1 and TRBJ2-3; the D is unclear. Germline V CDR1 and CDR2: SQVTM, ANQGSEA. V shed 4 bases and J shed 5 bases, with 7 bases lying between them. The CDR3 spans 11 residues. CDR3 region: CSVALGDTQYF. CDR3 bases: TGCAGCGTTGCTTTAGGAGATACGCAGTATTTT.

The gene calls are TRBV5-1 and TRBJ2-3; 13 nucleotides line up with TRBD2. Germline V lookup: CDR1 SGHRS, CDR2 YFSETQ. There are 17 residues in the CDR3. V was pared by 3 bases and J by 2 bases, with 6 bases of the junction left unmatched. The CDR3 nucleotides read TGCGCCAGCAGCTCGCTACTAGCGGGAGGGTCCACAGATACGCAGTATTTT. Translation: CASSSLLAGGSTDTQYF.

The chain carries TRBV9 and TRBJ2-5, with TRBD2 matching 10 bases. Germline CDR1 reads SGDLS; CDR2 reads YYNGEE. J was trimmed by 1 base and V by 3 bases; bases with no gene match: 24. This CDR3 contains 22 residues. For the CDR3, the DNA is TGTGCCAGCAGCGCGAGGGGTCCCAGTACTAGCGGGACAAGCAAACCCCAAGAGACCCAGTACTTC. It specifies CASSARGPSTSGTSKPQETQYF.

The chain couples TRBV5-1 to TRBJ2-1; 9 bases align to TRBD2. The germline V gene encodes CDR1 SGHRS and CDR2 YFSETQ. The CDR3 spans 13 residues. Trimming at V came to 3 bases and at J to 8 bases, leaving 3 bases not matched to a gene. The CDR3 here is CASSSLAGYEQFF. The CDR3 DNA is TGCGCCAGCAGCTCCCTAGCGGGATATGAGCAGTTCTTC.

This chain connects TRBV5-4 to TRBJ2-7; D could derive from TRBD1 or TRBD2 (6 bases each). V was shortened by 4 bases and J by 6 bases, with 20 bases between the two germline ends. Germline CDR1 is SGHNT and CDR2 is YYREEE (reference sequence). The CDR3 contains 15 residues. The CDR3 here is CASSLRGGRSGEQYF. The CDR3 DNA sequence: TGTGCCAGCAGCCTGAGAGGGGGGAGATCCGGCGAGCAGTACTTC.

In its sample, this clone was seen once. CDR3 coding DNA: TGCGCCAGCTGGACTAGCGGGACGGGAGATACGCAGTATTTT. Translating gives CASWTSGTGDTQYF. The chain carries TRBV5-1 and TRBJ2-3, with 12 positions matching TRBD2. The germline V gene has CDR1 SGHRS and CDR2 YFSETQ. This CDR3 is 14 amino acids long. Trimming cost V 7 bases and J 5 bases; bases outside gene matches: 5. Full variable domain (rest looked up from reference TRBV5-1 and TRBJ2-3): KAGVTQTPRYLIKTRGQQVTLSCSPISGHRSVSWYQQTPGQGLQFLFEYFSETQRNKGNFPGRFSGRQFSNSRSEMNVSTLELGDSALYLCASWTSGTGDTQYFGPGTRLTVL.

This sequence joins TRBV2 and TRBJ2-4, with 12 bases matching TRBD1. This CDR3 spans 17 amino acids. In germline, CDR1 is SNHLY, CDR2 FYNNEI. The V gene end was trimmed by 3 bases and the J gene end by 6 bases; junction bases not matched to a gene: 9. The CDR3 DNA sequence: TGTGCCAGCAGTGAGGGGACAGGGGGCAGTCCGAGAAACATTCAGTACTTC. Translated: CASSEGTGGSPRNIQYF. The full variable domain, with the rest looked up from reference TRBV2 and TRBJ2-4, is EPEVTQTPSHQVTQMGQEVILRCVPISNHLYFYWYRQILGQKVEFLVSFYNNEISEKSEIFDDQFSVERPDGSNFTLKIRSTKLEDSAMYFCASSEGTGGSPRNIQYFGAGTRLSVL.

This chain connects TRBV18 to TRBJ2-7, with D possibly TRBD1 on 5 matching bases. The CDR3 sequence is 15 residues long. Germline loops: CDR1 KGHSH, CDR2 LQKENI. V shed 4 bases and J shed 0 bases, with 13 bases lying between them. The CDR3, as DNA: TGTGCCAGCTCACAAACAGGCCCAAGCTCCTACGAGCAGTACTTC. Amino acid sequence: CASSQTGPSSYEQYF.

V usage is TRBV11-1 and J usage is TRBJ2-1, with D possibly TRBD2 on 6 matching bases. Trimming left V 5 bases short and J 2 bases short, with 10 bases between. The CDR3 totals 14 residues. Per the germline V gene, CDR1 is SGHAT and CDR2 is FQDESV (reference sequence). CDR3 protein: CASSPASAYNEQFF. CDR3 coding DNA: TGTGCCAGCAGCCCAGCTAGCGCCTACAATGAGCAGTTCTTC.

The chain links TRBV15 to TRBJ2-2, with a weak D call TRBD2 (6 bases). The germline V gene encodes CDR1 LNHNV and CDR2 YYDKDF (reference sequence). The CDR3 is 17 amino acids. V was pared by 0 bases and J by 0 bases, with 11 bases between. In nucleotides, the CDR3 is TGTGCCACCAGCAGAGATTATAGCGGCACGAACACCGGGGAGCTGTTTTTT. It yields the protein CATSRDYSGTNTGELFF.

This clone was seen only once. V and J are TRBV29-1 and TRBJ2-5; the D gene could be TRBD1 or TRBD2 (5 bases each). V lost 3 bases, J lost 5 bases, and 16 bases lay in between. Germline V gene lookup returns CDR1 SQVTM and CDR2 ANQGSEA. This CDR3 is 14 amino acids long. The CDR3 loop reads CSVEGTSWGETQYF. The CDR3 DNA follows: TGCAGCGTTGAGGGGACCTCCTGGGGGGAGACCCAGTACTTC.

CDR3 protein: CASSYQPGASYEQYF. CDR3 coding DNA: TGTGCCAGCAGCTACCAACCGGGAGCCTCCTACGAGCAGTACTTC. The rearrangement links TRBV5-4 to TRBJ2-7, with D perhaps TRBD2 (6 bases). V lost 3 bases and J 0 bases, leaving 13 bases between the germline ends. This CDR3 region has 15 residues. CDR1 and CDR2 (germline): SGHNT, YYREEE (reference sequence).

The rearrangement links TRBV21-1 to TRBJ1-1. TRBV21-1 is a pseudogene segment. The CDR3 is made up of 15 amino acids. CDR3 DNA: TGTGCCAGCAGCCCCCATTTGAGGGTAGGGACTGAAGCTTTCTTT. This codes for CASSPHLRVGTEAFF.

The count of this clone is one. The chain links TRBV19 to TRBJ1-1, with a weak D call TRBD1 (6 bases). Germline CDR1 LNHDA, CDR2 SQIVND (reference sequence). V was pared by 1 base and J by 4 bases, with 16 bases between. The CDR3 has 16 residues. In nucleotides, the CDR3 is TGTGCCAGTAGTATAGTAGGGGGGGAAGTCGGCACTGAAGCTTTCTTT. Translation gives CASSIVGGEVGTEAFF. Looking up the rest from reference TRBV19 and TRBJ1-1 gives the full variable domain: DGGITQSPKYLFRKEGQNVTLSCEQNLNHDAMYWYRQDPGQGLRLIYYSQIVNDFQKGDIAEGYSVSREKKESFPLTVTSAQKNPTAFYLCASSIVGGEVGTEAFFGQGTRLTVV.